This is a list of T cell receptor beta chains from one sample in a study of CD8+CD57+ T cells in acquired aplastic anemia. TCRdb analysed the reads with MiXCR anew, one entry per CDR3 protein. The sample lists some 140,000 distinct CDR3 sequences; roughly 40% were seen once. The sample comprised sorted CD4+, CD8+, or CD8+CD57+ T cells (not recorded which) from PBMCs. These receptors were obtained from a human donor in good health, serving as a control. Each CDR3 is given with its conserved first and last residue. Fields, in order: J gene, CDR3 length, V gene, CDR3 protein.

j_call: TRBJ1-2; cdr3_length: 15; v_call: TRBV24-1; cdr3_aa: CATSALGEGASGYTF
j_call: TRBJ2-3; cdr3_length: 16; v_call: TRBV20-1; cdr3_aa: CSARGRGGMGTDTQYF
j_call: TRBJ2-1; cdr3_length: 14; v_call: TRBV18; cdr3_aa: CASSPRPYRDEQFF
j_call: TRBJ2-7; cdr3_length: 13; v_call: TRBV2; cdr3_aa: CASCHRSSYEQYF
j_call: TRBJ1-3; cdr3_length: 16; v_call: TRBV6-1; cdr3_aa: CASRAGRYTSGNTIYF
j_call: TRBJ2-3; cdr3_length: 15; v_call: TRBV5-4; cdr3_aa: CASSLQTSGADTLYF
j_call: TRBJ1-2; cdr3_length: 13; v_call: TRBV3-1; cdr3_aa: CASSSTGVHGYTF
j_call: TRBJ2-7; cdr3_length: 15; v_call: TRBV6-5; cdr3_aa: CASSREGSLAYEQYF
j_call: TRBJ1-1; cdr3_length: 11; v_call: TRBV10-3; cdr3_aa: CAISSGTEAFF
j_call: TRBJ2-5; cdr3_length: 18; v_call: TRBV3-1; cdr3_aa: CASSQWASGGLYQETRYF
j_call: TRBJ2-7; cdr3_length: 13; v_call: TRBV6-1; cdr3_aa: CASRMDRAHEQYF
j_call: TRBJ1-3; cdr3_length: 16; v_call: TRBV6-1; cdr3_aa: CASSPWGGSSGNTIYF
j_call: TRBJ2-5; cdr3_length: 15; v_call: TRBV20-1; cdr3_aa: CSANRGMAGRETQYF
j_call: TRBJ2-3; cdr3_length: 15; v_call: TRBV6-1; cdr3_aa: CASRPDRGTTDTQYF
j_call: TRBJ1-3; cdr3_length: 17; v_call: TRBV20-1; cdr3_aa: CSAGRDRRLSSGNTIYF
j_call: TRBJ1-2; cdr3_length: 14; v_call: TRBV9; cdr3_aa: CASSVVSRSYGYTF
j_call: TRBJ1-1; cdr3_length: 14; v_call: TRBV2; cdr3_aa: CASSVQGKNTEAFF
j_call: TRBJ1-1; cdr3_length: 10; v_call: TRBV20-1; cdr3_aa: CSAWTGEAFF
j_call: TRBJ2-5; cdr3_length: 13; v_call: TRBV13; cdr3_aa: CASSFNTQETQYF
j_call: TRBJ2-7; cdr3_length: 14; v_call: TRBV9; cdr3_aa: CASSVSTGSHEQYF
j_call: TRBJ1-2; cdr3_length: 16; v_call: TRBV20-1; cdr3_aa: CSARRGGAGLSNGYTF
j_call: TRBJ1-1; cdr3_length: 13; v_call: TRBV9; cdr3_aa: CASSVGGGDEAFF
j_call: TRBJ1-1; cdr3_length: 14; v_call: TRBV5-1; cdr3_aa: CASRETGGNTEAFF
j_call: TRBJ1-1; cdr3_length: 12; v_call: TRBV12-5; cdr3_aa: CASGSTTPVRFF
j_call: TRBJ2-2; cdr3_length: 14; v_call: TRBV20-1; cdr3_aa: CSARDSGNTGELFF
j_call: TRBJ2-7; cdr3_length: 16; v_call: TRBV5-1; cdr3_aa: CASSLGSSGGSYEQYF
j_call: TRBJ1-5; cdr3_length: 12; v_call: TRBV19; cdr3_aa: CASTDPGQPQHF
j_call: TRBJ2-3; cdr3_length: 18; v_call: TRBV3-1; cdr3_aa: CASSQGNWGGGLTDTQYF
j_call: TRBJ2-7; cdr3_length: 14; v_call: TRBV15; cdr3_aa: CATSRVRTPYEQYF
j_call: TRBJ2-7; cdr3_length: 14; v_call: TRBV7-2; cdr3_aa: CASSSDREIYEQYF
j_call: TRBJ2-1; cdr3_length: 14; v_call: TRBV29-1; cdr3_aa: CSVDQSGPYNEQFF
j_call: TRBJ2-3; cdr3_length: 17; v_call: TRBV24-1; cdr3_aa: CATSDFGRPPSTDTQYF
j_call: TRBJ2-7; cdr3_length: 16; v_call: TRBV6-5; cdr3_aa: CASSSISGGSSYEQYF
j_call: TRBJ2-5; cdr3_length: 15; v_call: TRBV27; cdr3_aa: CASSPGGAEARTQYF
j_call: TRBJ2-6; cdr3_length: 18; v_call: TRBV2; cdr3_aa: CASSEAVGRRAGANVLTF
j_call: TRBJ2-3; cdr3_length: 16; v_call: TRBV24-1; cdr3_aa: CATSDSRRIRTDTQYF
j_call: TRBJ2-7; cdr3_length: 15; v_call: TRBV11-2; cdr3_aa: CASSTPRTRIYEQYF
j_call: TRBJ2-7; cdr3_length: 16; v_call: TRBV7-2; cdr3_aa: CASSPGAGGRAGEQYF
j_call: TRBJ1-6; cdr3_length: 13; v_call: TRBV7-9; cdr3_aa: CASSEAGFSPLHF
j_call: TRBJ2-7; cdr3_length: 14; v_call: TRBV2; cdr3_aa: CASSDGTLNYEQYF